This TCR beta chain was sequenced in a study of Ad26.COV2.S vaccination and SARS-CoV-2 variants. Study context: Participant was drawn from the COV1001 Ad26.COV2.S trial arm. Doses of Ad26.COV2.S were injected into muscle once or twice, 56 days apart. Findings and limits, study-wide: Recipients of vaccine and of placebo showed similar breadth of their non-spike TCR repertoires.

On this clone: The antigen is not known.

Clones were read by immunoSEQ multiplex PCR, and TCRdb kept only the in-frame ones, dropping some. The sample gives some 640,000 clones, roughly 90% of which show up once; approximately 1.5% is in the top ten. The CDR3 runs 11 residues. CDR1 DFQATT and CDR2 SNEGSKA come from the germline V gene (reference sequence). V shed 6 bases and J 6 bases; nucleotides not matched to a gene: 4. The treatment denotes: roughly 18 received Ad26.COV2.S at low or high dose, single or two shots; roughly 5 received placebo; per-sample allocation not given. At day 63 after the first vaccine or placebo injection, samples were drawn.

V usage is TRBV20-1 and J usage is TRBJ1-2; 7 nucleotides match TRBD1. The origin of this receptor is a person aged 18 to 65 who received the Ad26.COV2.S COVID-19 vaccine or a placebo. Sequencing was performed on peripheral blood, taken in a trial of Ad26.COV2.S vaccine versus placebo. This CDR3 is CSAQGGNGYTF. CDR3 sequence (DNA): TGCAGTGCCCAGGGGGGGAATGGCTACACCTTC.